In this sample, the clone carrying this TCR beta chain turned up many times. The antigen remains undetermined. This entry belongs to a study of regulatory T cells in long-lasting Graves disease. Researchers made TCR beta libraries by using iRepertoire HTBI primers and running Arm-PCR on CDR3 regions. TCRdb used MiXCR to reprocess the multiplex PCR reads, holding one entry per CDR3 protein. The data show over 350,000 distinct CDR3 sequences, roughly 15% seen once. The study's findings and limits: Among persistent patients, a larger number of public clonotypes were shared (around 2,700) than among newly diagnosed patients (about 1,000). Less diverse TCR repertoires were seen in persistent Graves' patients than in newly diagnosed ones.

This sample's time point: newly diagnosed GD, antithyroid drugs for less than 3 months. Preparation of the TCR library used RNA extracted from PBMCs. Trimming removed 5 bases from V and 3 bases from J; junction bases left unmatched: 6. The CDR3 length is 15 residues. These data also featured in a second study, about T cells in Graves' hyperthyroidism and ophthalmopathy. That report notes: These patients, aged 18 to 65, had recently diagnosed hyperthyroidism lasting under 2 months. The study used the HTBI primer set for a first-round RT-PCR of the TCR CDR3.

This clonotype was obtained from a woman aged 50 to 65 with Graves disease. The material sequenced was peripheral blood mononuclear cells (PBMCs), taken at new diagnosis, from a patient treated with antithyroid drugs. The rearrangement links TRBV12-3 or TRBV12-4 to TRBJ1-1, with 10 bases identical to TRBD1. CDR3: CASSTSGTGDTEAFF. The CDR3 region has the DNA TGTGCCAGCAGTACATCCGGGACAGGGGACACTGAAGCTTTCTTT.